This entry is about one TCR beta chain. What antigen it recognizes has not been identified. No base quality values were provided; no much bigger clone lies one nucleotide off. Spanning cysteine to phenylalanine, the CDR3 consists of 10 amino acids. Only the CDR3 DNA stays, 30 bases, in frame from base 1. From the germline V gene, CDR1 is SNHLY and CDR2 is FYNNEI. V and J are truncated by 4 bases and 12 bases respectively, leaving an intervening sequence of 7 bases. Library preparation employed the immunoSEQ multiplex PCR assay. TCRdb's version of the immuneACCESS table is confined to in-frame rearrangements and falls short of the full clone set. An unresolved V gene accounts for under half of the shortfall where checked; the remainder is of unknown origin. In this sample the table shows about 120,000 clones, about 93% of which occur a single time. Together, the top ten hold approximately 2.5% of the sample.

The data were taken from a study of control samples from healthy donors and cancer patients (dated by TCRdb to about 2020). The receptor was derived from a man aged 25 to 40 in good health. The sequenced material came from blood. Recombination joined TRBV2 with TRBJ2-4; too little of a D gene remains to name it. This receptor has the CDR3 CASSGLDQYF. Here is the DNA: TGTGCCAGCAGTGGATTGGATCAGTACTTC.